Below, 17 T cell receptor beta chains from the same sample are listed, as sequenced in a study of cytomegalovirus exposure and HLA in healthy donors. 13 Jbeta primers and 60 Vbeta primers were used for the PCR. The method was immunoSEQ multiplex PCR; TCRdb's version includes in-frame clones alone and lacks a portion of them. The table shows about 160,000 clones, with 80% occurring only once. Material: PBMCs. Receptors were obtained from a man between 25 and 39 years old in good health and CMV-seronegative.

The genes are TRBV7-9 and TRBJ1-2, with no clear D. Between the trimmed V and J ends, which lost 3 bases and 0 bases, there was a span of 8 bases. The V gene's germline CDR1 is SEHNR and CDR2 FQNEAQ (reference sequence). The CDR3 totals 14 residues. CDR3 residues: CASSFPLSNYGYTF. CDR3 sequence (DNA): TGTGCCAGCAGCTTCCCCCTGTCTAACTATGGCTACACCTTC. The entire variable domain, with the rest obtained from reference TRBV7-9 and TRBJ1-2, is as follows: DTGVSQNPRHKITKRGQNVTFRCDPISEHNRLYWYRQTLGQGPEFLTYFQNEAQLEKSRLLSDRFSAERPKGSFSTLEIQRTEQGDSAMYLCASSFPLSNYGYTFGSGTRLTVV.

The chain is built from TRBV9 and TRBJ2-1, with 7 bases lining up with TRBD2. The V and J ends lost 2 bases and 3 bases, in that order; junction bases with no gene match: 11. The CDR3 runs to 17 residues. Germline V CDR1 and CDR2: SGDLS, YYNGEE. CDR3 residues: CASSVRSGTTNYNEQFF. In DNA form, the CDR3 reads TGTGCCAGCAGCGTGAGATCCGGGACTACCAACTACAATGAGCAGTTCTTC. The variable domain in full, completed from reference TRBV9 and TRBJ2-1, reads DSGVTQTPKHLITATGQRVTLRCSPRSGDLSVYWYQQSLDQGLQFLIQYYNGEERAKGNILERFSAQQFPDLHSELNLSSLELGDSALYFCASSVRSGTTNYNEQFFGPGTRLTVL.

This sequence joins TRBV19 and TRBJ2-5, with 8 bases that match TRBD2. The CDR3 totals 16 residues. Germline V gene lookup returns CDR1 LNHDA and CDR2 SQIVND (reference sequence). V lost 2 bases, J lost 5 bases, and 10 bases stayed unmatched. Here the CDR3 DNA reads TGTGCCAGTAGTATATATCACGGGGGGGCCCGGGAGACCCAGTACTTC. The encoded protein is CASSIYHGGARETQYF.

Details on this clone: Sequence at one end of the junction differs from germline and may be a read error. The rearrangement joins TRBV7-9 to TRBJ1-1, with D perhaps TRBD1 (5 bases). Germline CDR1 and CDR2: SEHNR and FQNEAQ (reference sequence). The CDR3 runs to 16 residues. The CDR3 here is CSSTLGGGSMNTEAFF. Written as DNA, the CDR3 is TGTTCCAGCACTCTCGGCGGGGGTTCCATGAACACTGAAGCTTTCTTT.

The chain has TRBV29-1 and TRBJ2-1; TRBD2 aligns across 9 bases. Trimming removed 4 bases from V and 5 bases from J; junction bases left unmatched: 12. Germline CDR1 SQVTM, CDR2 ANQGSEA. CDR3 size: 16 residues. The CDR3 DNA is TGCAGCGTTGTCCCTCGGGAGCGGGGGGTCCACAATGAGCAGTTCTTC. Translating gives CSVVPRERGVHNEQFF.

J is TRBJ1-1 and V is TRBV19; D perhaps matches TRBD1 (5 bases). Germline V gene data show CDR1 as LNHDA and CDR2 as SQIVND (reference sequence). Between the trimmed V and J ends, which lost 7 bases and 3 bases, there was a span of 18 bases. This CDR3 comprises 15 residues. In DNA form, the CDR3 reads TGTGCCAGTACCGCCCGGGGGGGGATTTACACTGAAGCTTTCTTT. Translated, it gives CASTARGGIYTEAFF.

The chain has TRBV9 and TRBJ2-5, with 7 bases that match TRBD2. The CDR3 runs 15 residues. The V segment lost 2 bases and the J segment 3 bases; nucleotides outside the gene matches: 7. Germline loops: CDR1 SGDLS, CDR2 YYNGEE. The CDR3 loop is CASSVGGGKEETQYF. The CDR3 bases are TGTGCCAGCAGCGTCGGCGGGGGTAAGGAAGAGACCCAGTACTTC.

The chain recombines TRBV25-1 with TRBJ1-6; D is undetermined. V was shortened by 6 bases and J by 3 bases, with 12 bases between the two germline ends. Germline V gives CDR1 MGHDK, CDR2 SYGVNS. The CDR3 has 15 residues. The DNA of the CDR3 is TGTGCCAGCAGGCGGGGTACAGTCTATAATTCACCCCTCCACTTT. As protein: CASRRGTVYNSPLHF.

The chain couples TRBV6-1 to TRBJ1-2; the match to TRBD1 covers 7 bases. The germline gives CDR1 MNHNS, CDR2 SASEGT. V lost 8 bases, J lost 6 bases, and 6 bases stayed unmatched. The CDR3 extends over 12 amino acids. The CDR3 DNA reads as TGTGCCAGCGCTTCACAGGGGCATGGCTACACCTTC. It translates to CASASQGHGYTF.

The rearrangement uses TRBV27 and TRBJ2-1; TRBD1 is a possible D gene (5 bases). This CDR3 has 16 amino acids. V lost 5 bases and J lost 3, with 17 bases in between. Germline loops: CDR1 MNHEY, CDR2 SMNVEV (reference sequence). This chain's CDR3 is CASSLPPDSDYNEQFF. For the CDR3, the DNA is TGTGCCAGCAGTCTCCCACCAGACAGCGACTACAATGAGCAGTTCTTC.

This clone was seen more than once but under ten times. The chain uses TRBV11-2 and TRBJ1-5, with TRBD1 identical over 7 bases. Trimming cost V 7 bases and J 5 bases; bases outside gene matches: 14. Germline-derived CDR1 and CDR2 are SGHAT and FQNNGV. The CDR3 covers 16 residues. The CDR3 nucleotides are TGTGCCAGCATGACAATACAGGGGAGGAGGGATCAGCCCCAGCATTTT. Translating it yields CASMTIQGRRDQPQHF.

V gene TRBV7-2 combines with J gene TRBJ1-5, with TRBD1 matching over 8 bases. CDR1 is SGHTA, CDR2 FQGNSA, per germline. The V segment lost 4 bases and the J segment 1 base; nucleotides outside the gene matches: 9. The CDR3 sequence is 17 residues long. The CDR3 bases are TGTGCCAGCAGCTGGAGGACAGGGTTTAGGAGCAATCAGCCCCAGCATTTT. Amino acid sequence: CASSWRTGFRSNQPQHF. Drawing the rest from reference TRBV7-2 and TRBJ1-5, the complete variable domain is GAGVSQSPSNKVTEKGKDVELRCDPISGHTALYWYRQSLGQGLEFLIYFQGNSAPDKSGLPSDRFSAERTGGSVSTLTIQRTQQEDSAVYLCASSWRTGFRSNQPQHFGDGTRLSIL.

The chain is built from TRBV7-8 and TRBJ1-4; weak D call: TRBD1 (5 bases). Germline V gene sequence: CDR1 SGHVS, CDR2 FQNEAQ. With 5 bases removed from V and 8 bases from J, the gap between germline ends came to 21 bases. This CDR3 is 16 amino acids long. DNA of the CDR3: TGTGCCAGCAGCCCGAGAACGGGGGTCCTAAGGGAAAAACTGTTTTTT. Residues: CASSPRTGVLREKLFF.

The chain recombines TRBV28 with TRBJ1-1, with TRBD1 identical over 7 bases. J gave up 1 base and V 7 bases, and 6 bases lay outside the gene matches. CDR1 and CDR2 (germline): MDHEN, SYDVKM. The CDR3 is 14 amino acids. CDR3 amino acids: CASIRQGGNTEAFF. The CDR3 nucleotides are TGTGCCAGCATACGACAGGGAGGGAACACTGAAGCTTTCTTT. Based on the CDR3 plus reference TRBV28 and TRBJ1-1, the full variable domain is DVKVTQSSRYLVKRTGEKVFLECVQDMDHENMFWYRQDPGLGLRLIYFSYDVKMKEKGDIPEGYSVSREKKERFSLILESASTNQTSMYLCASIRQGGNTEAFFGQGTRLTVV.

The sample holds a few counts of this clone. The chain couples TRBV6-5 to TRBJ2-3, with a possible D match to TRBD2 (5 bases). The CDR3 contains 15 residues. Germline V CDR1 and CDR2: MNHEY, SVGAGI. V shed 4 bases and J shed 2 bases, with 13 bases lying between them. Here the CDR3 DNA reads TGTGCCAGCAGTTCATTTAGCGACTCCACAGATACGCAGTATTTT. Translating gives CASSSFSDSTDTQYF.

This clone is labeled medium-sized. The V gene is TRBV27, the J gene TRBJ1-2, with 7 nucleotides matching TRBD1. The CDR3 is made up of 17 amino acids. V shed 6 bases and J 2 bases; nucleotides not matched to a gene: 15. Germline V gives CDR1 MNHEY, CDR2 SMNVEV (reference sequence). CDR3 residues: CASRPLPGQITNYGYTF. DNA for the CDR3: TGTGCCAGCAGACCGTTACCGGGACAGATTACGAACTATGGCTACACCTTC.

The J gene is TRBJ2-2, the V gene TRBV19; TRBD1 might be the D (6 bases). V was clipped by 5 bases and J by 8 bases, with 15 bases between them. CDR1 and CDR2 from the germline V gene are LNHDA and SQIVND (reference sequence). The CDR3 is made up of 14 amino acids. CDR3 protein: CASSPHTQGGELFF. The CDR3 coding sequence is TGTGCCAGTAGTCCGCATACACAGGGTGGGGAGCTGTTTTTT.